The 6 T cell receptor beta chains reported below all come from one sample, sequenced in a study of cytomegalovirus exposure and HLA in healthy donors. PCR amplification relied on 60 Vbeta primers (plus 13 Jbeta primers). Using immunoSEQ multiplex PCR, the repertoire was profiled, and TCRdb retains in-frame clones only, with some absent. This sample's table has tens of thousands of clones. Sequencing used PBMCs. The receptors stem from a female donor in good health and CMV-seropositive.

V is TRBV10-1 and J is TRBJ2-3; perhaps TRBD2 as D (6 bases). The CDR3 covers 15 residues. V lost 8 bases and J 3 bases, leaving 18 bases between the germline ends. Germline V CDR1 and CDR2: WNHNN, SYGVQD (reference sequence). DNA for the CDR3: TGCGCCAGCTCCAACAGGAGGGGAGTTACAGATACGCAGTATTTT. Its translation: CASSNRRGVTDTQYF.

This chain joins TRBV6-5 and TRBJ2-6, with D hard to call. The germline V gene has CDR1 MNHEY and CDR2 SVGAGI. The CDR3 is 15 residues long. V dropped 6 bases and J dropped 3 bases, with 12 bases sitting between them. In DNA form, the CDR3 reads TGTGCCAGCAGCTCCCCCGGGTATGGGGCCAACGTCCTGACTTTC. This codes for CASSSPGYGANVLTF.

In regard to this clone: The junction differs from germline at one of its ends, possibly a read error. The rearrangement uses TRBV7-7 and TRBJ2-1; D is possibly TRBD1 (5 bases). The length of the CDR3 is 15 residues. The germline gives CDR1 SSHAT, CDR2 FNYEAQ (reference sequence). In DNA form, the CDR3 reads TGTGCTAGCAGCTTAGAGGCAGGGTGGTATGGTGAGCAGTTCTTC. As protein: CASSLEAGWYGEQFF.

The gene calls are TRBV18 and TRBJ2-1; no clear D. V shed 5 bases and J shed 6 bases, with 8 bases lying between them. From germline, CDR1 is KGHSH and CDR2 LQKENI. This CDR3 is built from 12 residues. The CDR3 DNA reads TGTGCCAGCTCAGGCCAGGTCAATGAGCAGTTCTTC. The encoded protein is CASSGQVNEQFF.

V and J are TRBV18 and TRBJ2-1; maybe TRBD1 (6 bases). The CDR3 is 15 amino acids. Between the trimmed V and J ends, which lost 4 bases and 6 bases, there was a span of 16 bases. Looked up from germline, CDR1 is KGHSH and CDR2 is LQKENI. Here the CDR3 reads CASSRRTQGFNEQFF. As DNA, the CDR3 is TGTGCCAGCTCACGACGTACCCAGGGGTTCAATGAGCAGTTCTTC.

The rearrangement uses TRBV11-2 and TRBJ2-5; 8 bases match TRBD2. The germline V gene encodes CDR1 SGHAT and CDR2 FQNNGV. Trimming took 6 bases from V and 7 from J; bases not matched to a gene: 10. The CDR3 covers 14 residues. The CDR3 DNA sequence: TGTGCCAGCAGACTAAGAAGCGGGGGTGGGACCCAGTACTTC. Its protein is CASRLRSGGGTQYF.